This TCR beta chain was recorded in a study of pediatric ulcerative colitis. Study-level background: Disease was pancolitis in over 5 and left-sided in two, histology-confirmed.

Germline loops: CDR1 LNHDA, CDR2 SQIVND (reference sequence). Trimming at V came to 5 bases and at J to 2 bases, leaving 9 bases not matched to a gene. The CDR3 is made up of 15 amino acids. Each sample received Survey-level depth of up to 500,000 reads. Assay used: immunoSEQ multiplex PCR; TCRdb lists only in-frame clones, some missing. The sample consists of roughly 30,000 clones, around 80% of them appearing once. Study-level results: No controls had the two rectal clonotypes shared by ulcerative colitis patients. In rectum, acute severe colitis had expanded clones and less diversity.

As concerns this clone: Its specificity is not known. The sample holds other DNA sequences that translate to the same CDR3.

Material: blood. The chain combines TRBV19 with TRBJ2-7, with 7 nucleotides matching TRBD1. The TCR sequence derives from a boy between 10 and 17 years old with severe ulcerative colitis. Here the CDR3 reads CASSPATGIPYEQYF. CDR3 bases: TGTGCCAGTAGTCCAGCGACAGGGATTCCCTACGAGCAGTACTTC.